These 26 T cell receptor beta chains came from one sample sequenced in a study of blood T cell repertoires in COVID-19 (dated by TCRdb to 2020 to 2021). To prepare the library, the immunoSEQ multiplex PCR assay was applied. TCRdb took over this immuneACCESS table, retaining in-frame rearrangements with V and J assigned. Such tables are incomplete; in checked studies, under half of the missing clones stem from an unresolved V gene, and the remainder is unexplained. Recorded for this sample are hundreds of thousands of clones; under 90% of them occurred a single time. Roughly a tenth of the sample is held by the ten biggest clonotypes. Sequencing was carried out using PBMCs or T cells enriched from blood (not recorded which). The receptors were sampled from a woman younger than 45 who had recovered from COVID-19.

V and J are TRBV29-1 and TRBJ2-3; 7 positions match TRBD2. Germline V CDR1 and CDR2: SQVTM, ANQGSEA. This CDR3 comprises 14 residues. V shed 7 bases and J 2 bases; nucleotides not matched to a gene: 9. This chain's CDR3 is CSAQREGNTDTQYF. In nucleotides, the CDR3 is TGCAGCGCGCAAAGGGAGGGTAACACAGATACGCAGTATTTT.

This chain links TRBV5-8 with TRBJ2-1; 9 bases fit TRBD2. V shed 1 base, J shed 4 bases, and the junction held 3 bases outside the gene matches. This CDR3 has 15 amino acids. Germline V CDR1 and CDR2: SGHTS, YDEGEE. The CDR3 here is CASSLFAGGYNEQFF. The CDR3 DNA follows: TGTGCCAGCAGCTTGTTTGCGGGAGGGTACAATGAGCAGTTCTTC. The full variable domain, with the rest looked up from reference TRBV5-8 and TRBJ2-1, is EAGVTQSPTHLIKTRGQQATLRCSPISGHTSVYWYQQALGLGLQFLLWYDEGEERNRGNFPPRFSGRQFPNYSSELNVNALELEDSALYLCASSLFAGGYNEQFFGPGTRLTVL.

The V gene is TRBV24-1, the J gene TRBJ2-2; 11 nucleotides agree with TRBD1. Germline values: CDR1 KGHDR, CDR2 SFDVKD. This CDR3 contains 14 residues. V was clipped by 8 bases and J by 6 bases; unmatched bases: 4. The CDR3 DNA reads TGTGCCACCACTCCGGGACAGGGGGCCGGGGAGCTGTTTTTT. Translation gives CATTPGQGAGELFF.

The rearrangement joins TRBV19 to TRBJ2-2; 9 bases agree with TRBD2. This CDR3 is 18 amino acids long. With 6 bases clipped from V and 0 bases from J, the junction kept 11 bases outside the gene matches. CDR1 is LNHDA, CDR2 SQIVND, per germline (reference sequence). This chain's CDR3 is CASRTGTSLFANTGELFF. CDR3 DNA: TGTGCCAGTAGAACCGGGACTAGCCTATTCGCGAACACCGGGGAGCTGTTTTTT. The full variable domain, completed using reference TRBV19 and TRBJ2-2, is DGGITQSPKYLFRKEGQNVTLSCEQNLNHDAMYWYRQDPGQGLRLIYYSQIVNDFQKGDIAEGYSVSREKKESFPLTVTSAQKNPTAFYLCASRTGTSLFANTGELFFGEGSRLTVL.

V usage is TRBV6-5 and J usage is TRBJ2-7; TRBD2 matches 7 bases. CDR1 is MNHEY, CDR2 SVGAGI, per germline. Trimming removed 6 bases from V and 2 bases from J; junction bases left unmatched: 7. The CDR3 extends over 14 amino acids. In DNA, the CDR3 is TGTGCCAGCAGAGGATGGGGGGGAACCTACGAGCAGTACTTC. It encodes CASRGWGGTYEQYF.

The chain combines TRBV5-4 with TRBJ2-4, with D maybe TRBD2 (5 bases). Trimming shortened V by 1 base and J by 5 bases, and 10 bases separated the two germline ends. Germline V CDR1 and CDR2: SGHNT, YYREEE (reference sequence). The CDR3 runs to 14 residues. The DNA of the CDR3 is TGTGCCAGCAGCTTGTTGGAGGCCCAAAACATTCAGTACTTC. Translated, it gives CASSLLEAQNIQYF.

CDR3 amino acids: CASSLGEAYEQYF. CDR3 in DNA: TGTGCCAGCAGCTTAGGAGAAGCCTACGAGCAGTACTTC. V gene TRBV11-3 combines with J gene TRBJ2-7; D not certain. CDR3 length: 13 amino acids. The V and J ends lost 1 base and 2 bases respectively, with 6 bases between them. Germline CDR1 SGHNT, CDR2 YENEEA.

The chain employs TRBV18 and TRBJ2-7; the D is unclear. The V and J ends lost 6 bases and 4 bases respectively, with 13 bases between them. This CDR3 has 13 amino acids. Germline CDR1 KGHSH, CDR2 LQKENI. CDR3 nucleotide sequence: TGTGCCAGCTCGCCGGGTCTATTATACGAGCAGTACTTC. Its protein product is CASSPGLLYEQYF.

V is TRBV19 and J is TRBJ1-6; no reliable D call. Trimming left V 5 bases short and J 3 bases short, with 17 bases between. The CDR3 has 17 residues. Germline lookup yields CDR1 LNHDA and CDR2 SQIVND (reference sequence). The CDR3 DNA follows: TGTGCCAGTAGTGCATTATACCGGGATCTCTATAATTCACCCCTCCACTTT. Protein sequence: CASSALYRDLYNSPLHF.

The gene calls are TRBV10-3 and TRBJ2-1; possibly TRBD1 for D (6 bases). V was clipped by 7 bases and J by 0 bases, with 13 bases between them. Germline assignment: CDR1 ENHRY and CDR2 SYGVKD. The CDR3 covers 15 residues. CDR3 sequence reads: CAIKSSRGSYNEQFF. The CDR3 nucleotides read TGTGCCATCAAGTCTAGCAGGGGCTCCTACAATGAGCAGTTCTTC.

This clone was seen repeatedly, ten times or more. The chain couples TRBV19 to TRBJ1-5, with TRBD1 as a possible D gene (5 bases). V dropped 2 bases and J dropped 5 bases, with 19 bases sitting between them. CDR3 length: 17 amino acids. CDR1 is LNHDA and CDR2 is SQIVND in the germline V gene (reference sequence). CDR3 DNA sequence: TGTGCCAGTAGTATATGGGGCCGCCGGCAGGCCGATCAGCCCCAGCATTTT. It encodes CASSIWGRRQADQPQHF.

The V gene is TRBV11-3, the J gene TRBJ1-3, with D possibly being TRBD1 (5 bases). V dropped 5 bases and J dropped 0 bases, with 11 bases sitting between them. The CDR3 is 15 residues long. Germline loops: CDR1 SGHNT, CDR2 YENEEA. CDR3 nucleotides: TGTGCCAGCAGCGAAAGAACAGGCTCTGGAAACACCATATATTTT. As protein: CASSERTGSGNTIYF.

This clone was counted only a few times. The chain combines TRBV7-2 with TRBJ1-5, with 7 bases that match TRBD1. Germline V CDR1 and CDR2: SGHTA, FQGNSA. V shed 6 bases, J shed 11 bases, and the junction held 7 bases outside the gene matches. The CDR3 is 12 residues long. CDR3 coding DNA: TGTGCCAGCAGTATTCAGGGACAGTCCCAGCATTTT. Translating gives CASSIQGQSQHF.

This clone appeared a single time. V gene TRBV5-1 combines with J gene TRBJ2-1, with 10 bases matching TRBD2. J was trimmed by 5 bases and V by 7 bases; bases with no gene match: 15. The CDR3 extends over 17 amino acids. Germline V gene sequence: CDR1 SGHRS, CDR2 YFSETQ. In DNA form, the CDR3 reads TGCGCCAGCTCAGGGATAGCGGGAGGCCAAATAGACAATGAGCAGTTCTTC. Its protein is CASSGIAGGQIDNEQFF.

CDR3 in amino acids: CASSLRGTGGPLVYTEAFF. CDR3 DNA: TGTGCCAGCAGTCTCAGGGGGACAGGGGGTCCCCTTGTGTACACTGAAGCTTTCTTT. V is TRBV6-6 and J is TRBJ1-1, with 11 nucleotides matching TRBD1. From germline, CDR1 is MNHNY and CDR2 SVGAGI (reference sequence). The CDR3 runs to 19 residues. Trimming at V came to 5 bases and at J to 3 bases, leaving 17 bases not matched to a gene.

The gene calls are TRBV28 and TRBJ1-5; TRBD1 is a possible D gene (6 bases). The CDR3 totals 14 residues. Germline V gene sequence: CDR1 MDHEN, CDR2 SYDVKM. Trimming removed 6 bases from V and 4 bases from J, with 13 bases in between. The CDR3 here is CASSPDRRNQPQHF. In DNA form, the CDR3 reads TGTGCCAGCAGCCCTGACAGGCGGAATCAGCCCCAGCATTTT. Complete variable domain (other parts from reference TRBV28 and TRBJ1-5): DVKVTQSSRYLVKRTGEKVFLECVQDMDHENMFWYRQDPGLGLRLIYFSYDVKMKEKGDIPEGYSVSREKKERFSLILESASTNQTSMYLCASSPDRRNQPQHFGDGTRLSIL.

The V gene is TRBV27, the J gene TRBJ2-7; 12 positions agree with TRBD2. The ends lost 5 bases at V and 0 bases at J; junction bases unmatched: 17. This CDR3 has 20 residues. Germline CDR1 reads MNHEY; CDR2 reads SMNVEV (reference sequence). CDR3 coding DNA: TGTGCCAGCAGTCCTTCGGGACTAGCGGGCCAAGGTATGAGCTCCTACGAGCAGTACTTC. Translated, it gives CASSPSGLAGQGMSSYEQYF.

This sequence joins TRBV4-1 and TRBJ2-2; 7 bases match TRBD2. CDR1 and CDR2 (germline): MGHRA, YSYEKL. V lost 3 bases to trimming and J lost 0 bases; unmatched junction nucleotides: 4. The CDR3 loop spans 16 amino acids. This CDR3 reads CASSHTSVTNTGELFF. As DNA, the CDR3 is TGCGCCAGCAGCCACACTAGCGTTACGAACACCGGGGAGCTGTTTTTT.

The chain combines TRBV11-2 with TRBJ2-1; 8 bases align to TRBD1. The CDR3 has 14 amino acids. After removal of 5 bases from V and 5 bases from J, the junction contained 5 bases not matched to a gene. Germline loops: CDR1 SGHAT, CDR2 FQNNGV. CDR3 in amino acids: CASSPRTGNNEQFF. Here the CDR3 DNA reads TGTGCCAGCAGCCCAAGGACAGGGAACAATGAGCAGTTCTTC.

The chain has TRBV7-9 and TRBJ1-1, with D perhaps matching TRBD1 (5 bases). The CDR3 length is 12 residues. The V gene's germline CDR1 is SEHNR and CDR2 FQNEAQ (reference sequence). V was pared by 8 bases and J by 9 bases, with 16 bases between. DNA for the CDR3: TGTGCCAGCTCTCAGGTCCAGGGAAAAGCTTTCTTT. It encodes CASSQVQGKAFF.

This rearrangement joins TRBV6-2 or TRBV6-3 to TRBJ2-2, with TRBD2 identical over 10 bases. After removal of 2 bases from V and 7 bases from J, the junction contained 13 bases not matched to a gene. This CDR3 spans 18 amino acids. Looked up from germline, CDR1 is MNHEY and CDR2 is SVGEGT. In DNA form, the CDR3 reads TGTGCCAGCAGTTACACCCGAGGGCTAGCGGGAGTAGACGGGGAGCTGTTTTTT. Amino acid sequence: CASSYTRGLAGVDGELFF.

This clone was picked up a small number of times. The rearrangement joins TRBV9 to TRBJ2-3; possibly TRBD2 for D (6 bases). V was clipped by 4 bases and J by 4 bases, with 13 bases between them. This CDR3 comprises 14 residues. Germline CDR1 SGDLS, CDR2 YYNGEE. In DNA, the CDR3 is TGTGCCAGCAGCTTCTCCCCGGGGGCAGATACGCAGTATTTT. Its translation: CASSFSPGADTQYF.

DNA of the CDR3: TGCGCCAGCAGCCACGCACTAGCGGGAGTTGGCAATGAGCAGTTCTTC. Protein: CASSHALAGVGNEQFF. The J gene is TRBJ2-1, the V gene TRBV5-1; 11 positions agree with TRBD2. J gave up 6 bases and V 4 bases, and 9 bases lay outside the gene matches. Germline V lookup: CDR1 SGHRS, CDR2 YFSETQ. The CDR3 consists of 16 residues.

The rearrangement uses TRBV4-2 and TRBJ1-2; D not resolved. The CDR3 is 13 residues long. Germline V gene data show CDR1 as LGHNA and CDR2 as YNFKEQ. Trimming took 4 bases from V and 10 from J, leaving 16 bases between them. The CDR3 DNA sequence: TGTGCCAGCAGCCCGGAGCGTTTAAGTATCTACACCTTC. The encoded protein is CASSPERLSIYTF.

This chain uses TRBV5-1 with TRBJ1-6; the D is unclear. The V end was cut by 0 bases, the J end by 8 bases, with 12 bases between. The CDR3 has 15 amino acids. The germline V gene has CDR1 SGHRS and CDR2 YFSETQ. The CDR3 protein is CASSLASRLDSPLHF. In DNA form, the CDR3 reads TGCGCCAGCAGCTTGGCTTCCAGGCTGGATTCACCCCTCCACTTT.

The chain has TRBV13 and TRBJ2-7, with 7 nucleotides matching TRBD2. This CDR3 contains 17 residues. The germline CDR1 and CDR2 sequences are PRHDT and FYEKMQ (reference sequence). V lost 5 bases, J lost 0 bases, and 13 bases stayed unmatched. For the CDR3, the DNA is TGTGCCAGCAGCCCCCTGAACGGCGGGAGAAGCTCCTACGAGCAGTACTTC. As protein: CASSPLNGGRSSYEQYF.